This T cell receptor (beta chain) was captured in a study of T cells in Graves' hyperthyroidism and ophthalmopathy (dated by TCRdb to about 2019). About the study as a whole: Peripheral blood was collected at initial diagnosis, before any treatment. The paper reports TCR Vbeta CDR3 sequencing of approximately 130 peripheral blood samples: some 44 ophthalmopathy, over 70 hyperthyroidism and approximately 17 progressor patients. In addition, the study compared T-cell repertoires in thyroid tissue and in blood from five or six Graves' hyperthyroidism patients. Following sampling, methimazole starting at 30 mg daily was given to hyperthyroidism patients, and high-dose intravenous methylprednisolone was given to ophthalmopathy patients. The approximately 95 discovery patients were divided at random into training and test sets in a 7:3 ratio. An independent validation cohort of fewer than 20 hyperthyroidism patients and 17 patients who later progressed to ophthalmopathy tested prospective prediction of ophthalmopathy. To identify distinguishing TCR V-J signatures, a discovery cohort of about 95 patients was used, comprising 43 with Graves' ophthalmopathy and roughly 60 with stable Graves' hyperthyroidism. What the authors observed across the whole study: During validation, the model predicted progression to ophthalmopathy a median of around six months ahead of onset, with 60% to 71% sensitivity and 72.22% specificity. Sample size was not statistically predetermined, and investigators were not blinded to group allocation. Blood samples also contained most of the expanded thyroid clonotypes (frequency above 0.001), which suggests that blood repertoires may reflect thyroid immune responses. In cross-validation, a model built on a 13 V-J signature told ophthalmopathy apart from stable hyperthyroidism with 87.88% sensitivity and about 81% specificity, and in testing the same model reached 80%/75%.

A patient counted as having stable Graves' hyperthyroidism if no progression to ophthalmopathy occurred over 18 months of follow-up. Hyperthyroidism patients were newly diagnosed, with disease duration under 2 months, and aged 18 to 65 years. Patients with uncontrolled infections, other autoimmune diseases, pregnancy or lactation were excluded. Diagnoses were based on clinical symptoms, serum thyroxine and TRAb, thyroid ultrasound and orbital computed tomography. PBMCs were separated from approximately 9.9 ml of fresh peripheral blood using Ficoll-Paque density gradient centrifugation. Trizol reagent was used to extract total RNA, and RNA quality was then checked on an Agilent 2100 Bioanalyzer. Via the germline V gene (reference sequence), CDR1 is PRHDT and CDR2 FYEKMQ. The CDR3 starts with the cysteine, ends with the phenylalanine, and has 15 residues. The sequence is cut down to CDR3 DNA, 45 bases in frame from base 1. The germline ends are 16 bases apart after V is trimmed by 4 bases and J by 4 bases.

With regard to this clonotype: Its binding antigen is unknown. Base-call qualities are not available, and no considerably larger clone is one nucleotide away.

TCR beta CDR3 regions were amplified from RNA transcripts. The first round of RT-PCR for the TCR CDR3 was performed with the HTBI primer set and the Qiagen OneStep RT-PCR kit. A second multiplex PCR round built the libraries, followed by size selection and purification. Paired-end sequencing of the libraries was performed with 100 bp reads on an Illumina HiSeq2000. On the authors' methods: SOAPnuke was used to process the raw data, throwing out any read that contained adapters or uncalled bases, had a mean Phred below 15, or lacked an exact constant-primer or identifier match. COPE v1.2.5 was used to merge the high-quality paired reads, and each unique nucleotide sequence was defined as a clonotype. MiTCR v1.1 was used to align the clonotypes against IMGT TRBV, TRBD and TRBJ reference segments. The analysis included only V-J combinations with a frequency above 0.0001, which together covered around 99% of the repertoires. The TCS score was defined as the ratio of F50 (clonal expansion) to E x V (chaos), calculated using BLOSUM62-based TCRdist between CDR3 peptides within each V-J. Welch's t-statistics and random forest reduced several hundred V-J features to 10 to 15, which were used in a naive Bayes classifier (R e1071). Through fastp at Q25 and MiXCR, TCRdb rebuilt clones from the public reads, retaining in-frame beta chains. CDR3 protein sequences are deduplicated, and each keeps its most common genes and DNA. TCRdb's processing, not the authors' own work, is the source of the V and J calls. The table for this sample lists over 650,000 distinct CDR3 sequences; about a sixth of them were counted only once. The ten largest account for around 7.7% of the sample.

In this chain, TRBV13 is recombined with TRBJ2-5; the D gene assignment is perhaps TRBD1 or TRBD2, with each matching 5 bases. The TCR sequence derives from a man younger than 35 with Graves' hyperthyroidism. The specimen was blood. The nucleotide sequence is TGTGCCAGCAGCTACCAGGGCCCGGGGAGAGAGACCCAGTACTTC. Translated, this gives CASSYQGPGRETQYF.